The sequence of this TCR beta chain was determined in a study of cytomegalovirus exposure and HLA in healthy donors. Amplification used 60 Vbeta primers and 13 Jbeta primers. Assay: immunoSEQ multiplex PCR; the TCRdb copy retains only in-frame clones and omits some. This sample has 200,000 to 250,000 clones; 70% to 90% occur once, and the top ten carry roughly 0.22%. Trimming removed 4 bases from V and 8 bases from J, with 14 bases in between. The CDR3 spans 13 residues. Germline CDR1 reads MGHRA; CDR2 reads YSYEKL. Source material: PBMCs. This clonotype was sampled from a girl aged 2-9 years in good health and CMV-seronegative. The chain carries TRBV4-1 and TRBJ1-2; TRBD1 might be the D (6 bases). CDR3 protein: CASSPQGVNGYTF. CDR3 coding DNA: TGCGCCAGCAGCCCACAGGGAGTCAACGGCTACACCTTC.